The 14 T cell receptor beta chains reported below all come from one sample, sequenced in a study of blood T cell repertoires in COVID-19. Some clones are missing from TCRdb's copy, which holds only in-frame ones; the method was immunoSEQ multiplex PCR. Here the sample spans over 200,000 clones, about 87% being singletons. Sequenced material: peripheral blood. The source is a man aged 55 to 69 who had recovered from COVID-19.

This sequence joins TRBV14 and TRBJ2-7, with 9 nucleotides matching TRBD1. Germline CDR1 and CDR2: SGHDN and FVKESK. The CDR3 spans 16 residues. V was clipped by 2 bases and J by 1 base; unmatched bases: 6. In DNA, the CDR3 is TGTGCCAGCAGCCAACCGCTGGGGACAGGGTCCTACGAGCAGTACTTC. Protein sequence: CASSQPLGTGSYEQYF.

The chain uses TRBV4-1 and TRBJ1-4; D gene uncertain. The germline V and J ends were trimmed by 5 bases and 7 bases, with 20 bases remaining between them. Germline CDR1 and CDR2: MGHRA and YSYEKL. The CDR3 is made up of 16 amino acids. CDR3 loop: CASSSRPVPGSEKLFF. The CDR3 coding sequence is TGCGCCAGCAGCTCGCGGCCAGTCCCCGGCTCTGAAAAACTGTTTTTT.

The rearrangement links TRBV12-3 or TRBV12-4 to TRBJ1-5; D uncertain. The CDR3 length is 12 residues. Trimming shortened V by 6 bases and J by 6 bases, and 9 bases separated the two germline ends. The chain's CDR3 is CASRSGIQPQHF. The CDR3, as DNA: TGTGCCAGCAGGTCGGGGATTCAGCCCCAGCATTTT.

The rearrangement uses TRBV15 and TRBJ1-5; 7 bases agree with TRBD1. After removal of 1 base from V and 9 bases from J, the junction contained 12 bases not matched to a gene. This CDR3 contains 16 residues. Germline CDR1 is LNHNV and CDR2 is YYDKDF (reference sequence). CDR3 loop: CATSRGQGEILAPQHF. CDR3 nucleotides: TGTGCCACCAGCAGAGGCCAGGGGGAAATTTTGGCGCCCCAGCATTTT.

V is TRBV2 and J is TRBJ1-5; TRBD1 aligns across 7 bases. CDR3 size: 15 residues. CDR1 is SNHLY and CDR2 is FYNNEI in the germline V gene. Losses at the gene ends were 4 bases for V and 0 bases for J; bases not matched to a gene: 3. The CDR3 spells CASSGDSHSNQPQHF. CDR3 sequence (DNA): TGTGCCAGCAGTGGGGACAGCCATAGCAATCAGCCCCAGCATTTT.

V usage is TRBV6-6 and J usage is TRBJ2-7; 7 bases line up with TRBD1. The CDR3 runs 13 residues. V lost 8 bases and J lost 7; bases outside the gene matches: 11. The germline V gene has CDR1 MNHNY and CDR2 SVGAGI (reference sequence). The CDR3 coding sequence is TGTGCCAGCCGACGGGACAGCTCGGGGGAGCAGTACTTC. Translated: CASRRDSSGEQYF.

CDR3: CASSALLGADVEQYF. The CDR3 coding sequence is TGTGCCAGCAGCGCCCTACTTGGGGCAGACGTTGAGCAGTACTTC. This chain joins TRBV7-9 and TRBJ2-7; D perhaps matches TRBD1 (5 bases). This CDR3 region has 15 residues. Trimming cost V 5 bases and J 7 bases, with 21 bases left between them. CDR1 is SEHNR and CDR2 is FQNEAQ in the germline V gene (reference sequence). Combining the CDR3 with reference TRBV7-9 and TRBJ2-7 gives the whole variable domain DTGVSQNPRHKITKRGQNVTFRCDPISEHNRLYWYRQTLGQGPEFLTYFQNEAQLEKSRLLSDRFSAERPKGSFSTLEIQRTEQGDSAMYLCASSALLGADVEQYFGPGTRLTVT.

The V gene is TRBV18, the J gene TRBJ1-5; 8 bases agree with TRBD1. The trim removed 3 bases at V and 6 bases at J, leaving 4 bases unmatched. The germline V gene has CDR1 KGHSH and CDR2 LQKENI. The CDR3 totals 14 residues. CDR3 coding DNA: TGTGCCAGCTCACCGATCGACAGGGGTCAGCCCCAGCATTTT. Its translation is CASSPIDRGQPQHF.

The V gene is TRBV5-1, the J gene TRBJ2-7, with D unresolved. Germline CDR1 SGHRS, CDR2 YFSETQ. The length of the CDR3 is 16 residues. V was clipped by 1 base and J by 2 bases, with 16 bases between them. CDR3 DNA: TGCGCCAGCAGCTTGACCGGGTCAGTCCCTCCCTACGAGCAGTACTTC. Its protein product is CASSLTGSVPPYEQYF.

The rearrangement joins TRBV12-5 to TRBJ2-7; TRBD1 aligns across 9 bases. V lost 6 bases to trimming and J lost 5 bases; unmatched junction nucleotides: 17. CDR1 and CDR2 (germline): LGHNT, FRNRAP. This CDR3 has 17 residues. CDR3 residues: CASGMVGVGDREDEQYF. The CDR3 coding sequence is TGTGCTAGTGGGATGGTGGGGGTAGGGGACAGGGAGGACGAGCAGTACTTC.

The table lists this clone with a count of one. V is TRBV11-2 and J is TRBJ2-7; the D gene is possibly TRBD2 (5 bases). Germline V gene sequence: CDR1 SGHAT, CDR2 FQNNGV. With 7 bases removed from V and 3 bases from J, the gap between germline ends came to 19 bases. The CDR3 consists of 15 residues. In nucleotides, the CDR3 is TGTGCCAGCAATAAAGTCGCGGTGGGAGTCTACGAGCAGTACTTC. Protein sequence: CASNKVAVGVYEQYF.

CDR3 coding DNA: TGTGCCAGCAGTCTAAATTTTTCCCCGGGACACACGGGGTACTTC. This sequence encodes CASSLNFSPGHTGYF. The chain joins TRBV2 to TRBJ2-4; tentatively, D is TRBD1 (6 bases). Germline loops: CDR1 SNHLY, CDR2 FYNNEI. Trimming took off 5 bases at V and 15 bases at J, with 26 bases between the two ends. This CDR3 region has 15 residues.

The chain is built from TRBV5-5 and TRBJ1-3; weak D call: TRBD1 (6 bases). This CDR3 contains 14 residues. V lost 3 bases and J 4 bases, leaving 11 bases between the germline ends. Germline CDR1 and CDR2: SGHKS and YYEKEE (reference sequence). The CDR3 sequence: CASSYRVDGNTIYF. The CDR3 DNA sequence: TGTGCCAGCAGCTACAGGGTAGACGGAAACACCATATATTTT.

This rearrangement joins TRBV4-1 to TRBJ1-1, with 8 bases that match TRBD1. Germline lookup yields CDR1 MGHRA and CDR2 YSYEKL. Trimming at V came to 4 bases and at J to 6 bases, leaving 13 bases not matched to a gene. This CDR3 has 16 amino acids. This chain's CDR3 is CASSLRISTGAPEAFF. The CDR3 nucleotides read TGCGCCAGCAGCCTCAGAATTTCGACAGGGGCCCCTGAAGCTTTCTTT.